These 28 T cell receptor beta chains were sequenced from one sample in a study of T cells in Graves' hyperthyroidism and ophthalmopathy. Amplified regions were TCR beta CDR3 sequences from RNA transcripts. With the HTBI primer set, the TCR CDR3 went through a first round of RT-PCR. Each CDR3 protein gets one entry after TCRdb re-called the multiplex PCR reads with MiXCR. Among approximately 600,000 distinct CDR3 sequences listed, approximately 14% were seen once. Sequencing was performed on blood. These receptors were obtained from a woman aged 30 to 39 with Graves' hyperthyroidism that later progressed to Graves' ophthalmopathy.

The rearrangement joins TRBV24-1 to TRBJ2-1, with 7 nucleotides matching TRBD2. J was trimmed by 0 bases and V by 1 base; bases with no gene match: 5. The CDR3 has 17 amino acids. Germline V gene lookup returns CDR1 KGHDR and CDR2 SFDVKD. CDR3 residues: CATSDLAGISSYNEQFF. For the CDR3, the DNA is TGTGCCACCAGTGATTTAGCGGGGATTAGCTCCTACAATGAGCAGTTCTTC.

This clonotype came up many times. The V call is TRBV11-2, the J call TRBJ1-2, with D unresolved. Trimming took 1 base from V and 2 from J, leaving 14 bases between them. Germline V gene sequence: CDR1 SGHAT, CDR2 FQNNGV. The length of the CDR3 is 16 residues. CDR3 coding DNA: TGTGCCAGCAGCTTAGCGCGGGTTATTGCGAACTATGGCTACACCTTC. Translating gives CASSLARVIANYGYTF.

At least ten counts were recorded for this clonotype. The gene calls are TRBV5-1 and TRBJ2-3; a weak D match, TRBD1 (5 bases). CDR1 is SGHRS and CDR2 is YFSETQ in the germline V gene. V was cut by 0 bases and J by 6 bases, with 11 bases left in between. The CDR3 sequence is 14 residues long. CDR3 DNA sequence: TGCGCCAGCAGCTTGGTGGGGCAGGAGGATACGCAGTATTTT. Encoded protein: CASSLVGQEDTQYF. Drawing the rest from reference TRBV5-1 and TRBJ2-3, the complete variable domain is KAGVTQTPRYLIKTRGQQVTLSCSPISGHRSVSWYQQTPGQGLQFLFEYFSETQRNKGNFPGRFSGRQFSNSRSEMNVSTLELGDSALYLCASSLVGQEDTQYFGPGTRLTVL.

This clonotype was seen many times. V gene TRBV18 combines with J gene TRBJ1-1; 10 positions agree with TRBD1. CDR3 length: 15 amino acids. Germline CDR1 is KGHSH and CDR2 is LQKENI. The J segment lost 1 base and the V segment lost 4 bases, leaving 3 bases of the junction unmatched. The chain's CDR3 is CASSRTGGTNTEAFF. CDR3 DNA: TGTGCCAGCTCACGGACAGGGGGGACGAACACTGAAGCTTTCTTT.

This clonotype was seen many times. This rearrangement joins TRBV6-5 to TRBJ2-7, with a weak D call TRBD1 (6 bases). The germline V and J ends were trimmed by 2 bases and 5 bases, with 7 bases remaining between them. Germline V gene lookup returns CDR1 MNHEY and CDR2 SVGAGI. There are 12 residues in the CDR3. This CDR3 reads CASSYRDNEQYF. The CDR3 nucleotides read TGTGCCAGCAGTTACAGGGACAACGAGCAGTACTTC.

The chain links TRBV6-6 to TRBJ2-1; no clear D. Germline loops: CDR1 MNHNY, CDR2 SVGAGI (reference sequence). CDR3 length: 13 residues. V lost 2 bases and J lost 3, with 5 bases in between. CDR3 DNA: TGTGCCAGCAGTTACGGCGGCTACAATGAGCAGTTCTTC. As protein: CASSYGGYNEQFF.

Comments on this clonotype: The germline gene is not matched at one end of the junction; a read error may be the cause. The J gene is TRBJ1-1, the V gene TRBV12-3 or TRBV12-4; no clear D gene. The CDR3 sequence is 14 residues long. The CDR3, as DNA: TGTGCCAGCAGTTTATTGGGCAGAAACACTGCAGCTTTCTTT. The encoded protein is CASSLLGRNTAAFF.

This clonotype was found many times. V gene TRBV5-8 combines with J gene TRBJ1-2, with TRBD1 matching 7 bases. Germline CDR1 and CDR2: SGHTS and YDEGEE. The V gene end was trimmed by 3 bases and the J gene end by 7 bases; junction bases not matched to a gene: 6. The CDR3 spans 13 residues. CDR3 in amino acids: CASSSTGSLGYTF. CDR3 nucleotides: TGTGCCAGCAGCTCGACAGGGTCTCTTGGCTACACCTTC.

This clonotype came up many times. The V call is TRBV10-3, the J call TRBJ2-3, with D unclear. Deletions cut 5 bases from V and 0 bases from J, with 6 bases between. This CDR3 spans 13 amino acids. CDR1 is ENHRY and CDR2 is SYGVKD in the germline V gene. In DNA form, the CDR3 reads TGTGCCATCAGTCCCAGTAGCACAGATACGCAGTATTTT. Its protein product is CAISPSSTDTQYF.

This clonotype came up many times. V usage is TRBV7-2 and J usage is TRBJ2-3, with 8 bases identical to TRBD2. Per germline, CDR1 SGHTA and CDR2 FQGNSA. J lost 4 bases, V lost 5 bases, and 11 bases had no gene match. The CDR3 spans 16 residues. The CDR3 sequence: CASSPPPGLGADTQYF. DNA for the CDR3: TGTGCCAGCAGCCCCCCGCCGGGACTAGGGGCAGATACGCAGTATTTT. Using reference TRBV7-2 and TRBJ2-3 for the parts outside the CDR3, the full variable domain is GAGVSQSPSNKVTEKGKDVELRCDPISGHTALYWYRQSLGQGLEFLIYFQGNSAPDKSGLPSDRFSAERTGGSVSTLTIQRTQQEDSAVYLCASSPPPGLGADTQYFGPGTRLTVL.

The chain uses TRBV19 and TRBJ2-7; 13 nucleotides agree with TRBD2. The V segment lost 1 base and the J segment 3 bases; nucleotides outside the gene matches: 3. There are 16 residues in the CDR3. CDR1 is LNHDA and CDR2 is SQIVND in the germline V gene (reference sequence). The CDR3 DNA reads TGTGCCAGTAGTATAGGAGGACTAGCGGGAGACTACGAGCAGTACTTC. Its protein product is CASSIGGLAGDYEQYF.

This clonotype was recorded at least ten times. The chain uses TRBV28 and TRBJ1-1, with 9 bases identical to TRBD1. The CDR3 runs to 16 residues. CDR1 and CDR2 (germline): MDHEN, SYDVKM. The junction had 7 bases not matched to a gene; V was cut back by 5 bases and J by 0 bases. The CDR3 spells CASSRPGTGMNTEAFF. Written as DNA, the CDR3 is TGTGCCAGCAGTCGTCCCGGGACAGGGATGAACACTGAAGCTTTCTTT.

With respect to this clonotype: With a much larger clone just one base away, this may be a read error. The chain has TRBV19 and TRBJ2-5; D could derive from TRBD1 or TRBD2 (5 bases each). Germline V gene lookup returns CDR1 LNHDA and CDR2 SQIVND (reference sequence). This CDR3 is built from 13 residues. For the CDR3, the DNA is TGTGCCAGTAGTATGCCGCTAGGGGAGACCCGGTACTTC. Encoded protein: CASSMPLGETRYF.

This clonotype was observed many times. The chain carries TRBV11-3 and TRBJ2-7; possible D gene TRBD1, 5 bases. This CDR3 has 13 amino acids. From germline, CDR1 is SGHNT and CDR2 YENEEA. V was clipped by 3 bases and J by 5 bases, with 11 bases between them. CDR3 in amino acids: CASSFPRADEQYF. Written as DNA, the CDR3 is TGTGCCAGCAGCTTCCCCAGGGCCGACGAGCAGTACTTC.

V and J are TRBV12-3 or TRBV12-4 and TRBJ1-1, with 7 nucleotides matching TRBD1. V dropped 6 bases and J dropped 3; count of bases not matched to a gene: 10. The CDR3 runs to 15 residues. CDR3 loop: CASRPAGTADTEAFF. In DNA, the CDR3 is TGTGCCAGCAGGCCTGCCGGGACAGCTGACACTGAAGCTTTCTTT.

In this sample, this clonotype turned up many times. The V and J genes are TRBV24-1 and TRBJ1-1; D perhaps matches TRBD1 (6 bases). The CDR3 extends over 15 amino acids. CDR1 and CDR2 (germline): KGHDR, SFDVKD. V was clipped by 3 bases and J by 4 bases, with 14 bases between them. CDR3 protein: CATSDGETGFTEAFF. DNA of the CDR3: TGTGCCACCAGTGATGGGGAAACAGGGTTCACTGAAGCTTTCTTT.

There are many counts of this clonotype. The rearrangement uses TRBV28 and TRBJ2-5, with 8 bases that match TRBD1. From germline, CDR1 is MDHEN and CDR2 SYDVKM. V gave up 6 bases and J gave up 5 bases; unmatched junction bases: 17. This CDR3 is built from 17 residues. CDR3 region: CASSLQGVGQGGETQYF. The CDR3 nucleotides are TGTGCCAGCAGCCTCCAGGGGGTAGGACAGGGTGGTGAGACCCAGTACTTC.

This clonotype was seen ten or more times. V is TRBV12-5 and J is TRBJ2-1, with D possibly being TRBD1 or TRBD2 (6 bases each). Trimming shortened V by 2 bases and J by 0 bases, and 14 bases separated the two germline ends. This CDR3 spans 17 amino acids. In germline, CDR1 is LGHNT, CDR2 FRNRAP. This chain's CDR3 is CASGLPHGGPSYNEQFF. CDR3 in DNA: TGTGCTAGTGGTTTGCCCCATGGGGGGCCCTCCTACAATGAGCAGTTCTTC.

This clonotype came up many times. This chain connects TRBV15 to TRBJ2-3; TRBD2 matches at 8 bases. V trimming: 4 bases; J trimming: 0 bases; junction bases outside the gene matches: 3. Germline V gene data show CDR1 as LNHNV and CDR2 as YYDKDF (reference sequence). This CDR3 is built from 15 residues. The CDR3 nucleotides read TGTGCCACCAGCAAGGGACTAGTGAGCACAGATACGCAGTATTTT. It codes for CATSKGLVSTDTQYF.

As concerns this clonotype: A much larger clonotype is one base distant, so this may be a read error. The rearrangement joins TRBV12-3 or TRBV12-4 to TRBJ1-1; D is perhaps TRBD1 (6 bases). The germline V and J ends were trimmed by 2 bases and 10 bases, with 17 bases remaining between them. This CDR3 has 14 amino acids. The CDR3 DNA reads as TGTGCCAGCAGTTTACACAGGGCCGAGAAAGCAGCTTTCTTT. Protein sequence: CASSLHRAEKAAFF.

The sample holds a few counts of this clonotype. The V gene is TRBV11-3, the J gene TRBJ1-2; no firm D call. Germline V lookup: CDR1 SGHNT, CDR2 YENEEA. The CDR3 extends over 13 amino acids. V shed 2 bases and J shed 8 bases, with 12 bases lying between them. In DNA form, the CDR3 reads TGTGCCAGCAGCTTAACCGGGCCGAACGGCTACACCTTC. This translates into CASSLTGPNGYTF.

In its sample, this clonotype was seen many times. The rearrangement links TRBV6-2 or TRBV6-3 to TRBJ1-1, with 7 bases lining up with TRBD1. The CDR3 is 14 residues long. Germline V gene data show CDR1 as MNHEY and CDR2 as SVGEGT. Germline trimming cut 2 bases from V and 0 bases from J; bases unmatched to any gene: 0. CDR3 in DNA: TGTGCCAGCAGTTACAGGGGGCTGAACACTGAAGCTTTCTTT. It codes for CASSYRGLNTEAFF.

This clonotype was recorded many times. This chain connects TRBV5-1 to TRBJ2-1; 13 bases map to TRBD2. Germline trimming cut 4 bases from V and 11 bases from J; bases unmatched to any gene: 15. The CDR3 totals 17 residues. CDR1 and CDR2 from the germline V gene are SGHRS and YFSETQ. The CDR3 here is CASSPALAGGPIYKQFF. CDR3 DNA: TGCGCCAGCAGCCCCGCACTAGCGGGAGGGCCGATCTATAAGCAGTTCTTC.

This rearrangement joins TRBV7-8 to TRBJ2-7, with D maybe TRBD2 (5 bases). Trimming took off 0 bases at V and 3 bases at J, with 18 bases between the two ends. The germline V gene has CDR1 SGHVS and CDR2 FQNEAQ. This CDR3 contains 17 residues. The CDR3 reads CASSLAGSPSGDYEQYF. The CDR3 nucleotides read TGTGCCAGCAGCTTAGCGGGTTCCCCAAGCGGAGACTACGAGCAGTACTTC. Looking up the rest from reference TRBV7-8 and TRBJ2-7 gives the full variable domain: GAGVSQSPRYKVAKRGQDVALRCDPISGHVSLFWYQQALGQGPEFLTYFQNEAQLDKSGLPSDRFFAERPEGSVSTLKIQRTQQEDSAVYLCASSLAGSPSGDYEQYFGPGTRLTVT.

Worth noting for this clonotype: One base away lies a much larger clone, so this may be a sequencing read error. The chain couples TRBV3-1 to TRBJ1-1; no clear D. The CDR3 covers 13 residues. In germline, CDR1 is LGHDT, CDR2 YNNKEL (reference sequence). CDR3 DNA: TGTGTCAGCAGCCAAGTAAAACGGGAGGGAGCTTTCTTT. Amino acid sequence: CVSSQVKREGAFF. Using reference TRBV3-1 and TRBJ1-1 for the parts outside the CDR3, the full variable domain is DTAVSQTPKYLVTQMGNDKSIKCEQNLGHDTMYWYKQDSKKFLKIMFSYNNKELIINETVPNRFSPKSPDKAHLNLHINSLELGDSAVYFCVSSQVKREGAFFGQGTRLTVV.

This clonotype was observed a few times. The chain has TRBV19 and TRBJ1-1, with D maybe TRBD1 (5 bases). Germline CDR1 LNHDA, CDR2 SQIVND (reference sequence). Trimming pared 11 bases from V and 4 bases from J, leaving 11 bases between. This CDR3 is 11 amino acids long. CDR3 sequence: CASIGGTEAFF. CDR3 nucleotide sequence: TGTGCCTCGATCGGGGGCACTGAAGCTTTCTTT.

The V gene is TRBV7-9, the J gene TRBJ1-3; D uncertain. CDR1 SEHNR and CDR2 FQNEAQ come from the germline V gene (reference sequence). Trimming pared 4 bases from V and 8 bases from J, leaving 9 bases between. This CDR3 contains 12 residues. The CDR3 reads CASSYPRDTIYF. As DNA, the CDR3 is TGTGCCAGCAGCTACCCCAGAGACACCATATATTTT.

In its sample, this clonotype was seen many times. The chain employs TRBV5-1 and TRBJ2-1; no reliable D call. CDR1 is SGHRS and CDR2 is YFSETQ in the germline V gene. V shed 0 bases and J shed 3 bases, with 13 bases lying between them. The CDR3 is 16 residues long. The CDR3, as DNA: TGCGCCAGCAGCTTGGGTCCCCCCGACTTCTACAATGAGCAGTTCTTC. It is translated as CASSLGPPDFYNEQFF.